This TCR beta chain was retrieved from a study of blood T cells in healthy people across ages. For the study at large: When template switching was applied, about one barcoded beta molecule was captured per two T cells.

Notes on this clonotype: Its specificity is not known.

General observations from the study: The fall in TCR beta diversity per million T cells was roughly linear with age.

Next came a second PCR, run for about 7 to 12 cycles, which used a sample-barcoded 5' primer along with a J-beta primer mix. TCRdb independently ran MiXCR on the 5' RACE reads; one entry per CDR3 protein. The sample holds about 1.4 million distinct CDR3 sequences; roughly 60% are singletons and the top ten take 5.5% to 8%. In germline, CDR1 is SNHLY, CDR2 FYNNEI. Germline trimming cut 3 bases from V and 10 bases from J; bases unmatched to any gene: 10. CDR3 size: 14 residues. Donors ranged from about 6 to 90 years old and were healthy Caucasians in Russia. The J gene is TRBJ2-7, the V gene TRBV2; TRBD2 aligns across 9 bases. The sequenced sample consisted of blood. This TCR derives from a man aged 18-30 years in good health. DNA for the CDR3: TGTGCCAGCAGTGATCTAAGGGCGGGAGGGCCCCAGTACTTC. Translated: CASSDLRAGGPQYF.